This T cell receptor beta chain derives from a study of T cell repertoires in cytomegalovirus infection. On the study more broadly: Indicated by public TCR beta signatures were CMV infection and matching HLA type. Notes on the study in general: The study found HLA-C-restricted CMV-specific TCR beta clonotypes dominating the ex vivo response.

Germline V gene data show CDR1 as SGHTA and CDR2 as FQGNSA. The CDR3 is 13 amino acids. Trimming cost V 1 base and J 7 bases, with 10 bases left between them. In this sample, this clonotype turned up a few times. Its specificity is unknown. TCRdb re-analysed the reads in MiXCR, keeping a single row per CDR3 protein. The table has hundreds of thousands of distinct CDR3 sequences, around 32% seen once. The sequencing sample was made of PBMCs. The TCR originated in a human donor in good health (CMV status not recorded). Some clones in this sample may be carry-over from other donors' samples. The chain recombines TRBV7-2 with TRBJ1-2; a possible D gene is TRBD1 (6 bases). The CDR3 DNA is TGTGCCAGCAGCTTAGACAGGGCAGGTGGCTACACCTTC. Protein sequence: CASSLDRAGGYTF. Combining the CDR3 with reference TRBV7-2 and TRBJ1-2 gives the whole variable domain GAGVSQSPSNKVTEKGKDVELRCDPISGHTALYWYRQSLGQGLEFLIYFQGNSAPDKSGLPSDRFSAERTGGSVSTLTIQRTQQEDSAVYLCASSLDRAGGYTFGSGTRLTVV.